This T cell receptor beta chain is from a study of early T cells in non-severe SARS-CoV-2 infection. Study information: Bulk RNA isolated from unsorted whole blood underwent sequencing; chains were not paired.

The TCR library protocol attached unique molecular identifiers to the individual cDNA molecules. TCRdb reanalysed the 5' RACE reads using MiXCR and keeps one entry per CDR3 protein. Among 95,000 to 100,000 distinct CDR3 sequences listed, roughly an eighth were seen once. General study points: Matching with VDJdb favored anti-spike CD8 responses (missing private and CD4 specificities).

Trimming cost V 3 bases and J 8 bases, with 13 bases left between them. The CDR3 consists of 13 residues. CDR1 and CDR2 (germline): SGHTS, YDEGEE. This clonotype showed up just a few times. Its target is not known. The V gene is TRBV5-8, the J gene TRBJ2-3; D possibly corresponds to TRBD1 (6 bases). Sequenced material: whole blood. The receptor comes from an adult who was a healthcare worker with PCR-confirmed SARS-CoV-2 infection or an uninfected control (not recorded which). The DNA of the CDR3 is TGTGCCAGCAGCTCTGGCAGGGGTACTACGCAGTATTTT. Translated, it gives CASSSGRGTTQYF.